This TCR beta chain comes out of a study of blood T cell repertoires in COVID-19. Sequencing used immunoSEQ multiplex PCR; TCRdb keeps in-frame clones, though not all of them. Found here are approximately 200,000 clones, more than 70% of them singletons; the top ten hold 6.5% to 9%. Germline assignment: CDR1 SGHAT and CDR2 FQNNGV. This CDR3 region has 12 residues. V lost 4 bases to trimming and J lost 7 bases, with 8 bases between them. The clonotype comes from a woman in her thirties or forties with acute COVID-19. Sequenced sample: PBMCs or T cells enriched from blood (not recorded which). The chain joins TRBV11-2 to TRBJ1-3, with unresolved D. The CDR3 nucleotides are TGTGCCAGCAGCTCCAGTGTGAACACCATATATTTT. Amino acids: CASSSSVNTIYF.